This T cell receptor beta chain came from a study of blood T cell repertoires in COVID-19. Sequencing used immunoSEQ multiplex PCR; TCRdb keeps in-frame clones, though not all of them. The sample has approximately 190,000 clones, roughly 84% seen once. The CDR3 spans 13 residues. Germline V gives CDR1 LGHDT, CDR2 YNNKEL (reference sequence). Trimming left V 2 bases short and J 10 bases short, with 9 bases between. Sequences were obtained from PBMCs or T cells enriched from blood (not recorded which). The origin of this receptor is a woman aged 25 to 39 who had been exposed to COVID-19. J is TRBJ1-6 and V is TRBV3-1 (or the pseudogene TRBV3-2); D is ambiguous. The CDR3 sequence is CASSQRAGSPLHF. The CDR3 DNA sequence: TGTGCCAGCAGCCAACGGGCGGGATCACCCCTCCACTTT.